The following is a T cell receptor beta chain sequence with its context. Its antigen remains unknown. The CDR3 sequence is 16 residues long. CDR1 LNHDA and CDR2 SQIVND come from the germline V gene (reference sequence). The ends were cut back, 3 bases at V and 6 bases at J, with 17 bases in the middle. The sample originates from a study of siplizumab effects on memory and regulatory T cells. Whole-study findings and limits: A major contribution to the alloresponse seemed to be made by naive T cells, which seemed more diverse than memory cells.

The protocol was immunoSEQ multiplex PCR, while the TCRdb copy is restricted to in-frame clones and leaves out a portion. The table has 85,000 to 120,000 clones, 80% to 95% seen once. The chain couples TRBV19 to TRBJ1-4; no firm D call. The specimen was CD4+ T cells sorted from blood. The clonotype originates from a human donor in good health. The CDR3 DNA sequence: TGTGCCAGTAGTATTCGTTTTTGGGCAGACCATGAAAAACTGTTTTTT. Translating gives CASSIRFWADHEKLFF.